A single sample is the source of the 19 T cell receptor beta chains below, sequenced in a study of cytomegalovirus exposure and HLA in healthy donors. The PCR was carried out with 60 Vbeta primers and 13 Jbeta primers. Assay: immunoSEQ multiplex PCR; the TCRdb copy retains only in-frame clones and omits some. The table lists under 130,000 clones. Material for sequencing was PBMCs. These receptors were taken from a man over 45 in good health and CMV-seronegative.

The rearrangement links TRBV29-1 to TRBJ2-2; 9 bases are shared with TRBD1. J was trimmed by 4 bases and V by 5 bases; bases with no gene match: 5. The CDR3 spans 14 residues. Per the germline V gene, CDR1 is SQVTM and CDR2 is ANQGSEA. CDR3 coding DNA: TGCAGCGTTCAGACAGGGGGAGTCACCGGGGAGCTGTTTTTT. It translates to CSVQTGGVTGELFF.

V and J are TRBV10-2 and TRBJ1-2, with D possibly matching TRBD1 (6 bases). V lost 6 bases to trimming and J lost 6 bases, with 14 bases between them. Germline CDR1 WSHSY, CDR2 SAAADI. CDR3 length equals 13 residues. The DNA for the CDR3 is TGCGCCAGCAGATATGACAGGTTGCATGGCTACACCTTC. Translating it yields CASRYDRLHGYTF.

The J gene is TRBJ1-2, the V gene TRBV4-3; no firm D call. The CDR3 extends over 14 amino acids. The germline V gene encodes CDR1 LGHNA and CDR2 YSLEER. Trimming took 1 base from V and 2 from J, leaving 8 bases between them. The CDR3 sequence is CASSQGSLNYGYTF. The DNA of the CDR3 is TGCGCCAGCAGCCAAGGATCACTGAACTATGGCTACACCTTC.

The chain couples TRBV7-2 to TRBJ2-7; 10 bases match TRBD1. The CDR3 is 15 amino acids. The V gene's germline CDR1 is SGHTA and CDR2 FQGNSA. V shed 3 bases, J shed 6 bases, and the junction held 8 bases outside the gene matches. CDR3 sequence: CASSFDGQGGSEQYF. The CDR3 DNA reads TGTGCCAGCAGCTTCGACGGACAGGGGGGCAGCGAGCAGTACTTC.

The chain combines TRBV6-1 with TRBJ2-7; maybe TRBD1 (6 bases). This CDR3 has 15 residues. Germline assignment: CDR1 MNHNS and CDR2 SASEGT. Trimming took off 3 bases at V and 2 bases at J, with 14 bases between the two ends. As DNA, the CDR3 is TGTGCCAGCAGTGAGGGACAACCAACTACCTACGAGCAGTACTTC. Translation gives CASSEGQPTTYEQYF.

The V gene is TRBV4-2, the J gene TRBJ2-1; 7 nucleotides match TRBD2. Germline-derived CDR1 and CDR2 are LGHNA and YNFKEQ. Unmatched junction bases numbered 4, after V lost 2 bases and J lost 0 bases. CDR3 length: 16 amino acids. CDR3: CASSQLGGYSYNEQFF. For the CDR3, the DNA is TGTGCCAGCAGCCAATTGGGGGGGTACTCCTACAATGAGCAGTTCTTC.

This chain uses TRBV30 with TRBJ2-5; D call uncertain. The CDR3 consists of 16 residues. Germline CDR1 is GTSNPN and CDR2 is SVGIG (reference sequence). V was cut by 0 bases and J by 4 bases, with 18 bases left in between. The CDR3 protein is CAWSVRRPRRRETQYF. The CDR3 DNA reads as TGTGCCTGGAGTGTACGTCGGCCCCGGCGGCGAGAGACCCAGTACTTC.

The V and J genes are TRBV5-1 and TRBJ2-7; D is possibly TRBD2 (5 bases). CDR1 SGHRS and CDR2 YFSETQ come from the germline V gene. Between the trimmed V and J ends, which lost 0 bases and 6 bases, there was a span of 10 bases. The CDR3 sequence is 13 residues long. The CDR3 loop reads CASSLGREAEQYF. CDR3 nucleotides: TGCGCCAGCAGCTTGGGCCGGGAAGCCGAGCAGTACTTC.

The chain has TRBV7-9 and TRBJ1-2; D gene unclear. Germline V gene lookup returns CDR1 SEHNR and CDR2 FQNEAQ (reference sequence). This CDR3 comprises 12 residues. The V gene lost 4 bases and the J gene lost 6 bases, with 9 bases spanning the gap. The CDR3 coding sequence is TGTGCCAGCAGCTCCTACAGCAATGGCTACACCTTC. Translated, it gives CASSSYSNGYTF.

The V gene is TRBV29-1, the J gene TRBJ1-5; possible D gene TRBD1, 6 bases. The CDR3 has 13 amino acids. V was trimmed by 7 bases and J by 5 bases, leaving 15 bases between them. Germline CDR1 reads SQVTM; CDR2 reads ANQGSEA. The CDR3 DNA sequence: TGCAGCGCTCAGAGGGGGATGGATCAGCCCCAGCATTTT. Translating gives CSAQRGMDQPQHF.

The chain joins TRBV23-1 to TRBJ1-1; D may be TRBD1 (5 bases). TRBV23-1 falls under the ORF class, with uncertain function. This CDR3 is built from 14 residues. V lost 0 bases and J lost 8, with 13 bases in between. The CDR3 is CASSQSSPGREAFF. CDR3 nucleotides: TGCGCCAGCAGTCAATCTTCGCCAGGGCGGGAAGCTTTCTTT.

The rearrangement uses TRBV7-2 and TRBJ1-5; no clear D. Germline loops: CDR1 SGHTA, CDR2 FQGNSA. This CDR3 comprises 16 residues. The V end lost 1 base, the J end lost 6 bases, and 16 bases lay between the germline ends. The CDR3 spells CASSLGLRVSAQPQHF. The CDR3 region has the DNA TGTGCCAGCAGCTTAGGATTACGGGTGTCGGCTCAGCCCCAGCATTTT.

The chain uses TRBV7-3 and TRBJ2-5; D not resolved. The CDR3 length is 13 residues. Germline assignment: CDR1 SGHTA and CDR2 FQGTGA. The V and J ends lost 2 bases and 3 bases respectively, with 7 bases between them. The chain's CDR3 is CASSLGQKETQYF. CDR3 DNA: TGTGCCAGCAGCTTAGGGCAGAAAGAGACCCAGTACTTC.

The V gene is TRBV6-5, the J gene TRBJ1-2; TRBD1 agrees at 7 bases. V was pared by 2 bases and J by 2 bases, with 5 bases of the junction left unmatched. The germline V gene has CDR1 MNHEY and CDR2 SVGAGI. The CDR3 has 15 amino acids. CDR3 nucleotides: TGTGCCAGCAGTTACACAGGGGTTGGGAACTATGGCTACACCTTC. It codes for CASSYTGVGNYGYTF.

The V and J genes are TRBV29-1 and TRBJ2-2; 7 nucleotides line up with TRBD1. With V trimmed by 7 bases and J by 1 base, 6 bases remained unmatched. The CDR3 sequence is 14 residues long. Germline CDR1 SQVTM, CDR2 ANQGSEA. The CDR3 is CSASGQLNTGELFF. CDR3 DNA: TGCAGCGCTTCGGGACAGTTGAACACCGGGGAGCTGTTTTTT.

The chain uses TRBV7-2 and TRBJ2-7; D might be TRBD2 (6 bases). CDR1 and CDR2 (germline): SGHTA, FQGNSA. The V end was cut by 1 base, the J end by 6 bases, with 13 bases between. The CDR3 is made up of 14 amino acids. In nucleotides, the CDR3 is TGTGCCAGCAGCTTAGACGGGGGAAGTCGCGAGCAGTACTTC. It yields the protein CASSLDGGSREQYF.

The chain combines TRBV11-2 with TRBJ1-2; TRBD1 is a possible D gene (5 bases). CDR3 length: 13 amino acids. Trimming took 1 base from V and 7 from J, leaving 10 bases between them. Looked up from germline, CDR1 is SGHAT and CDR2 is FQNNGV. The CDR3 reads CASSLVAGSGYTF. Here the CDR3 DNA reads TGTGCCAGCAGCTTAGTGGCAGGGTCTGGCTACACCTTC.

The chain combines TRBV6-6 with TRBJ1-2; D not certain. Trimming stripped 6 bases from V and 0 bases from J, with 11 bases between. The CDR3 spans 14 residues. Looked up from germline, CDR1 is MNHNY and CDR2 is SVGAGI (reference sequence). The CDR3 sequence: CASSPEGANYGYTF. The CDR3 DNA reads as TGTGCCAGCAGCCCGGAGGGAGCTAACTATGGCTACACCTTC.

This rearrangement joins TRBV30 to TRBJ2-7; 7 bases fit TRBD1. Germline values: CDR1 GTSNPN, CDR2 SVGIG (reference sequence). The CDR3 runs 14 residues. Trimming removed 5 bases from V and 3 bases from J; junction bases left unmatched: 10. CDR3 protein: CAWGGPRQGYEQYF. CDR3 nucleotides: TGTGCCTGGGGGGGCCCCCGACAGGGCTACGAGCAGTACTTC.